This TCR beta chain came from a study of T cell changes during pregnancy in multiple sclerosis. Assay: immunoSEQ multiplex PCR; the TCRdb copy retains only in-frame clones and omits some. Of some 93,000 clones listed, 85% to 95% are singletons. This clone is a singleton in its sample. The source was peripheral blood, collected after pregnancy. The sequence came from a female donor with multiple sclerosis, enrolled in a pregnancy study.

The CDR3 DNA is TGCAGCGTTGAGGGGCTGTCCTATGGCTACACCTTC. It translates to CSVEGLSYGYTF. The rearrangement links TRBV29-1 to TRBJ1-2, with a weak D call TRBD1 (5 bases). Germline CDR1 reads SQVTM; CDR2 reads ANQGSEA. The CDR3 is 12 amino acids. Trimming shortened V by 3 bases and J by 4 bases, and 9 bases separated the two germline ends. Full variable domain (remainder filled in from reference TRBV29-1 and TRBJ1-2): SAVISQKPSRDICQRGTSLTIQCQVDSQVTMMFWYRQQPGQSLTLIATANQGSEATYESGFVIDKFPISRPNLTFSTLTVSNMSPEDSSIYLCSVEGLSYGYTFGSGTRLTVV.